This T cell receptor (beta chain) was captured in a study of regulatory T cells in long-lasting Graves disease. Study-wide points: TRBV28, TRBJ1-2 and TRBJ2-5 were segments that persistent disease favored.

Building of the TCR beta libraries involved iRepertoire HTBI primers and Arm-PCR of CDR3 regions. TCRdb redid the calling of the multiplex PCR reads with MiXCR, one entry per CDR3 protein. This table holds approximately 400,000 distinct CDR3 sequences, 20% to 25% found once. Regarding this clonotype: Antigen specificity is unknown.

Time point denoted: persistent/refractory GD, antithyroid drugs over 5 years with positive TRAb. PBMC RNA was the source of the TCR library. In this cohort, patients came from an endocrinology department located in Xi'an, China. Germline lookup yields CDR1 KGHSH and CDR2 LQKENI. V was trimmed by 1 base and J by 2 bases, leaving 18 bases between them. This CDR3 comprises 17 residues. The sample here was peripheral blood mononuclear cells (PBMCs), taken when the disease was refractory, from a patient treated with antithyroid drugs. The J gene is TRBJ2-7, the V gene TRBV18; D is perhaps TRBD1 or TRBD2 (5 bases each). This TCR was sampled from a female donor with Graves disease. Written as DNA, the CDR3 is TGTGCCAGCTCACCACTGCCAAGAGGGGCGGCCCCCTACGAGCAGTACTTC. Its protein product is CASSPLPRGAAPYEQYF.